Here is one T cell receptor beta chain with its context. Germline V gene lookup returns CDR1 MGHRA and CDR2 YSYEKL. V shed 2 bases and J shed 3 bases, with 11 bases lying between them. This CDR3 region has 15 residues. In the original workflow: Reference gene primer amplification yielded estimated nucleated cell counts. Sequencing used immunoSEQ multiplex PCR; TCRdb keeps in-frame clones, though not all of them. The DNA gave D and trimming, while V, J and clone size come from that table. The data show more than 140,000 clones, around 84% seen once. The record originates from a study of blood T cell repertoires in COVID-19. Study background: Sites across the United States, Italy and Spain contributed samples from acute and convalescent COVID-19. T cells, B-cell-depleted T cells, or PBMCs supplied cDNA or gDNA.

The V call is TRBV4-1, the J call TRBJ1-5, with D maybe TRBD1 (5 bases). The origin of this receptor is a woman between 50 and 59 years old in a cohort sampled during active or convalescent COVID-19. The sequencing input was peripheral blood. The DNA for the CDR3 is TGCGCCAGCAGCCAAACCAGGGCGGTCAATCAGCCCCAGCATTTT. It yields the protein CASSQTRAVNQPQHF.